This T cell receptor beta chain was retrieved from a study of T cell responses to AZD1222 COVID-19 vaccine. Germline V gene lookup returns CDR1 SGHAT and CDR2 FQNNGV. The length of the CDR3 is 14 residues. V lost 5 bases, J lost 2 bases, and 5 bases stayed unmatched. TCRdb's table, derived via immunoSEQ multiplex PCR, lists solely in-frame clones and lacks some. Seen here are 130,000 or so clones, just under 95% observed once, and the top ten hold around 7%. This TCR derives from an adult in good health. V usage is TRBV11-2 and J usage is TRBJ2-7, with 8 bases aligning to TRBD1. The sample here was peripheral blood, taken on day 0 of AZD1222 vaccination. The CDR3 nucleotides read TGTGCCAGCAGCGCCGGACAGGGCCCCTACGAGCAGTACTTC. Translated: CASSAGQGPYEQYF.